One sample yielded the 12 T cell receptor beta chains listed below, sequenced in a study of CD8+CD57+ T cells in acquired aplastic anemia. The template for TCR beta VDJ and CDR3 sequence profiling was genomic DNA. One entry per CDR3 protein results from TCRdb running MiXCR on the reads. In the table there are 200,000 to 250,000 distinct CDR3 sequences, about 62% of which are singletons. Before being chosen for sequencing, patients had shown CD8+CD57+ cell expansion by flow cytometry. Sequences were obtained from sorted CD4+, CD8+, or CD8+CD57+ T cells (not recorded which) from PBMCs. These TCRs come from a human donor with aplastic anemia.

This clonotype was found a few times. V and J are TRBV12-3 or TRBV12-4 and TRBJ2-3; 8 bases are shared with TRBD2. The CDR3 loop spans 14 amino acids. J was trimmed by 4 bases and V by 6 bases; bases with no gene match: 6. The CDR3 bases are TGTGCCAGCAGCCGGGGGGGGGGCCCAGATACGCAGTATTTT. It codes for CASSRGGGPDTQYF.

The rearrangement joins TRBV2 to TRBJ1-2, with a weak D call TRBD1 (5 bases). CDR1 and CDR2 (germline): SNHLY, FYNNEI. Trimming took 3 bases from V and 4 from J, leaving 9 bases between them. The CDR3 is 13 residues long. CDR3 sequence: CASSEAGIYGYTF. For the CDR3, the DNA is TGTGCCAGCAGTGAGGCAGGGATCTATGGCTACACCTTC.

The table lists this clonotype with a few counts. V is TRBV20-1 and J is TRBJ2-1; no clear D. This CDR3 has 12 residues. Germline V gene lookup returns CDR1 DFQATT and CDR2 SNEGSKA (reference sequence). The ends were cut back, 3 bases at V and 1 base at J, with 4 bases in the middle. The CDR3 is CSASGSYNEQFF. As DNA, the CDR3 is TGCAGTGCTAGCGGGTCCTACAATGAGCAGTTCTTC.

This chain connects TRBV7-9 to TRBJ1-2; a possible D gene is TRBD1 (6 bases). Germline values: CDR1 SEHNR, CDR2 FQNEAQ (reference sequence). The V end was cut by 5 bases, the J end by 5 bases, with 18 bases between. This CDR3 comprises 15 residues. As DNA, the CDR3 is TGTGCCAGCAGCCTGACCGGACAGCTAATATATGGCTACACCTTC. Residues: CASSLTGQLIYGYTF.

This rearrangement joins TRBV4-2 to TRBJ2-5; D remains unclear. This CDR3 region has 13 residues. The V gene lost 0 bases and the J gene lost 3 bases, with 5 bases spanning the gap. Looked up from germline, CDR1 is LGHNA and CDR2 is YNFKEQ. As DNA, the CDR3 is TGTGCCAGCAGCCAAGATGGTGAAGAGACCCAGTACTTC. Amino acid sequence: CASSQDGEETQYF.

The V and J genes are TRBV7-6 and TRBJ2-5, with 11 bases lining up with TRBD2. Germline V gene lookup returns CDR1 SGHVS and CDR2 FNYEAQ. CDR3 length: 18 amino acids. J lost 8 bases, V lost 1 base, and 15 bases had no gene match. The CDR3 loop reads CASSLDLALSGGGDTQYF. The CDR3 DNA is TGTGCCAGCAGCTTAGACCTCGCCCTTAGCGGGGGGGGTGACACCCAGTACTTC.

This clonotype has a handful of counts. This chain connects TRBV20-1 to TRBJ1-1, with TRBD1 as a possible D gene (5 bases). Between the trimmed V and J ends, which lost 3 bases and 4 bases, there was a span of 18 bases. This CDR3 is built from 15 residues. CDR1 is DFQATT, CDR2 SNEGSKA, per germline (reference sequence). The DNA for the CDR3 is TGCAGTGCTAGGGGGGGGGAAGGGTTAGGCACTGAAGCTTTCTTT. It codes for CSARGGEGLGTEAFF.

V and J are TRBV2 and TRBJ1-2, with D perhaps TRBD1 (6 bases). Trimming left V 10 bases short and J 3 bases short, with 15 bases between. Germline-derived CDR1 and CDR2 are SNHLY and FYNNEI. This CDR3 comprises 13 residues. For the CDR3, the DNA is TGTGCCACCGGCCCTAGGGGGGACTATGGCTACACCTTC. Its protein product is CATGPRGDYGYTF.

The chain combines TRBV4-3 with TRBJ2-3; D could derive from TRBD1 or TRBD2 (5 bases each). Deletions cut 3 bases from V and 0 bases from J, with 10 bases between. This CDR3 has 15 amino acids. Looked up from germline, CDR1 is LGHNA and CDR2 is YSLEER. CDR3 sequence reads: CASSQGDGSTDTQYF. CDR3 sequence (DNA): TGCGCCAGCAGCCAGGGGGACGGAAGCACAGATACGCAGTATTTT.

The chain links TRBV20-1 to TRBJ2-2, with a possible D match to TRBD2 (6 bases). The CDR3 has 15 residues. The V gene lost 3 bases and the J gene lost 6 bases, with 17 bases spanning the gap. Germline V gene data show CDR1 as DFQATT and CDR2 as SNEGSKA (reference sequence). For the CDR3, the DNA is TGCAGTGCTAGGCCTGGACTACGTTTTGCCGGGGAGCTGTTTTTT. Protein: CSARPGLRFAGELFF.

This clonotype was found a few times. This rearrangement joins TRBV7-2 to TRBJ2-7; D is undetermined. Germline V CDR1 and CDR2: SGHTA, FQGNSA. The length of the CDR3 is 12 residues. The V gene lost 6 bases and the J gene lost 0 bases, with 6 bases spanning the gap. The CDR3, as DNA: TGTGCCAGCAGTCTTAACTCCTACGAGCAGTACTTC. Its translation is CASSLNSYEQYF.

The rearrangement uses TRBV10-3 and TRBJ2-3, with 15 positions matching TRBD2. The CDR3 sequence is 17 residues long. V lost 8 bases to trimming and J lost 0 bases; unmatched junction nucleotides: 6. Germline CDR1 reads ENHRY; CDR2 reads SYGVKD. For the CDR3, the DNA is TGTGCCATCTCGGGACTAGCGGGGGGCACTAGCACAGATACGCAGTATTTT. Protein: CAISGLAGGTSTDTQYF.